This T cell receptor beta chain comes out of a study of shared clonotypes between healthy human individuals. Germline-derived CDR1 and CDR2 are SNHLY and FYNNEI. CDR3 length: 14 amino acids. The V end was cut by 4 bases, the J end by 5 bases, with 15 bases between. Profiling relied on immunoSEQ multiplex PCR, and the TCRdb table lists in-frame clones only, not all of them. The sample carries around 2.1 million clones, 85% to 95% recorded once. CD45RO negativity and positive selection for CCR7 defined naive CD8 cells, a population that excluded terminally differentiated effector memory CD45RA+ cells. The sequence derives from a man younger than 30 in good health. Some clones in this sample may be carry-over from other donors' samples. The sample taken for sequencing was naive CD8+ T cells from PBMCs. J is TRBJ2-7 and V is TRBV2; possibly TRBD1 for D (6 bases). The CDR3 protein is CASSVNRALDEQYF. CDR3 sequence (DNA): TGTGCCAGCAGTGTTAACAGGGCCTTAGACGAGCAGTACTTC.